The 7 T cell receptor beta chains presented below share a single source sample, sequenced in a study of spatial heterogeneity in lung cancer. TCRdb redid the calling of the 5' RACE reads with MiXCR, one entry per CDR3 protein. There are over 75,000 distinct CDR3 sequences in the sample; around 21% occur only once, and about 6.8% lies in the top ten. The time point is: sample taken at primary tumor resection. Unsorted whole RNA of tumor, nontumor lung or frozen PBMC was sequenced. The sample was PBMCs, taken at surgery. The origin of the receptors is a male donor with early-stage non-small cell lung cancer.

This clonotype has only a few counts. The chain is built from TRBV9 and TRBJ1-1, with D unresolved. CDR3 length equals 13 residues. The germline V gene has CDR1 SGDLS and CDR2 YYNGEE. V dropped 4 bases and J dropped 3 bases, with 10 bases sitting between them. The CDR3 protein is CASSLRVDTEAFF. CDR3 DNA sequence: TGTGCCAGCAGCCTGAGGGTAGACACTGAAGCTTTCTTT.

The CDR3 DNA sequence: TGTGCCAGCAGTCCAGACAGGGATTTGAACACTGAAGCTTTCTTT. It is translated as CASSPDRDLNTEAFF. V usage is TRBV27 and J usage is TRBJ1-1; 7 bases are shared with TRBD1. The CDR3 has 15 amino acids. The germline gives CDR1 MNHEY, CDR2 SMNVEV (reference sequence). The ends lost 5 bases at V and 0 bases at J; junction bases unmatched: 6.

The gene calls are TRBV28 and TRBJ1-1; D may be TRBD1 (5 bases). The CDR3 is made up of 12 amino acids. V was shortened by 7 bases and J by 7 bases, with 13 bases between the two germline ends. The germline V gene encodes CDR1 MDHEN and CDR2 SYDVKM. The CDR3: CASISGTHEAFF. CDR3 nucleotide sequence: TGTGCCAGCATCTCCGGGACCCATGAAGCTTTCTTT.

The chain combines TRBV30 with TRBJ2-3; 9 nucleotides match TRBD1. CDR1 GTSNPN and CDR2 SVGIG come from the germline V gene (reference sequence). This CDR3 is 15 amino acids long. Losses at the gene ends were 1 base for V and 0 bases for J; bases not matched to a gene: 2. CDR3 coding DNA: TGTGCCTGGAGTGGCGGACAGGGGAGCACAGATACGCAGTATTTT. It is translated as CAWSGGQGSTDTQYF. Full variable domain (rest looked up from reference TRBV30 and TRBJ2-3): SQTIHQWPATLVQPVGSPLSLECTVEGTSNPNLYWYRQAAGRGLQLLFYSVGIGQISSEVPQNLSASRPQDRQFILSSKKLLLSDSGFYLCAWSGGQGSTDTQYFGPGTRLTVL.

This clonotype has only a few counts. The V call is TRBV20-1, the J call TRBJ2-5; TRBD2 might be the D (5 bases). This CDR3 spans 14 amino acids. Trimming removed 7 bases at V and 5 bases at J, with 20 bases between. Germline V lookup: CDR1 DFQATT, CDR2 SNEGSKA (reference sequence). The DNA for the CDR3 is TGCAGTGAGGAGGATAGCCTGGCTGGGGAGACCCAGTACTTC. This codes for CSEEDSLAGETQYF.

The chain is built from TRBV5-1 and TRBJ1-1; D is unresolved. The germline CDR1 and CDR2 sequences are SGHRS and YFSETQ. V was clipped by 5 bases and J by 0 bases, with 11 bases between them. The CDR3 covers 14 residues. Here the CDR3 DNA reads TGCGCCAGCAGAGTAGGACGATTGAACACTGAAGCTTTCTTT. Translated: CASRVGRLNTEAFF.

This rearrangement joins TRBV28 to TRBJ1-1; D is perhaps TRBD1 (5 bases). The CDR3 extends over 11 amino acids. The germline V gene encodes CDR1 MDHEN and CDR2 SYDVKM. The V end lost 9 bases, the J end lost 11 bases, and 16 bases lay between the germline ends. CDR3 DNA sequence: TGTGCCAGTAATGGGGGGAGGGAGGCTTTCTTT. It codes for CASNGGREAFF.